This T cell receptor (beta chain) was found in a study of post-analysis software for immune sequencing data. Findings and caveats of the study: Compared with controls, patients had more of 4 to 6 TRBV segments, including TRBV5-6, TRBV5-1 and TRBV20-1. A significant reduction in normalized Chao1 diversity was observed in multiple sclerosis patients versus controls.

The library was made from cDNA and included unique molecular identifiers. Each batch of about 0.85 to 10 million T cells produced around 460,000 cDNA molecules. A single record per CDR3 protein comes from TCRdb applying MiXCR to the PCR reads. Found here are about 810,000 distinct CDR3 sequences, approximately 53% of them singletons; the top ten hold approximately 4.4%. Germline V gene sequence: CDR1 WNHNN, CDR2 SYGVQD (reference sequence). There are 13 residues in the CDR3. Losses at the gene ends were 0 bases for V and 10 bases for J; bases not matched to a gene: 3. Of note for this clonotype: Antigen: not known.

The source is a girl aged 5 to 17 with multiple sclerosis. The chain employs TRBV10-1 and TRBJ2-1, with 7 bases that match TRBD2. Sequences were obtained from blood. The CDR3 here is CASSESLGGEQFF. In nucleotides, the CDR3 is TGCGCCAGCAGTGAGTCGCTGGGGGGGGAGCAGTTCTTC.